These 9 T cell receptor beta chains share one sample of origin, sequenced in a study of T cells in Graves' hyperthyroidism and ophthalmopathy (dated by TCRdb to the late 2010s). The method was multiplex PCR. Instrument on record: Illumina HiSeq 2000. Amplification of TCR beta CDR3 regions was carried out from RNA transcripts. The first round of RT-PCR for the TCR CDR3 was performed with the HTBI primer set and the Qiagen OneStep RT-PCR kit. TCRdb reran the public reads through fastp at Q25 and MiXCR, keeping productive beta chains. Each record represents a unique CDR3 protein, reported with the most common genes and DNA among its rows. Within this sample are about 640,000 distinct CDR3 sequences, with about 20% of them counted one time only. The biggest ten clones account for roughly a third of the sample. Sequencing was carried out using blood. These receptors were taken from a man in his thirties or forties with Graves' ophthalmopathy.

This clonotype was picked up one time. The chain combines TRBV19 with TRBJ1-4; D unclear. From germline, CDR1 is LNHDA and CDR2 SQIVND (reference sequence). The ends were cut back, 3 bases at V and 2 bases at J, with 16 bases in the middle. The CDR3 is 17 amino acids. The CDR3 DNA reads TGTGCCAGTAGTATTTCTAATTGGGGAAGCACTAATGAAAAACTGTTTTTT. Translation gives CASSISNWGSTNEKLFF.

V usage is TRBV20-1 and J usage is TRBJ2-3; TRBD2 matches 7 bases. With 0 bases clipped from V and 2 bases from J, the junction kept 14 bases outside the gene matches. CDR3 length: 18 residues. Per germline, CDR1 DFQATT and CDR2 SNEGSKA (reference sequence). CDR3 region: CSARDRRIERESTDTQYF. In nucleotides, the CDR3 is TGCAGTGCTAGAGATCGCCGGATTGAGCGGGAATCCACAGATACGCAGTATTTT.

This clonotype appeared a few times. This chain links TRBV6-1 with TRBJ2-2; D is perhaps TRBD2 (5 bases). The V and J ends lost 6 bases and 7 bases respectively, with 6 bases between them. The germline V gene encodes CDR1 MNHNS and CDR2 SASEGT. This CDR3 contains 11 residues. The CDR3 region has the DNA TGTGCCAGCAGCGGGGTCGGGGAGCTGTTTTTT. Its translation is CASSGVGELFF.

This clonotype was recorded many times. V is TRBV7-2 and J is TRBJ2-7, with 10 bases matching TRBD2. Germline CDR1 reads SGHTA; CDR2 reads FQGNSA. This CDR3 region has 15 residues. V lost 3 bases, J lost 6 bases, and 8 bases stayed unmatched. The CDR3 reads CASSFIIAGGREQYF. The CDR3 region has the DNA TGTGCCAGCAGCTTTATAATAGCGGGAGGCCGCGAGCAGTACTTC.

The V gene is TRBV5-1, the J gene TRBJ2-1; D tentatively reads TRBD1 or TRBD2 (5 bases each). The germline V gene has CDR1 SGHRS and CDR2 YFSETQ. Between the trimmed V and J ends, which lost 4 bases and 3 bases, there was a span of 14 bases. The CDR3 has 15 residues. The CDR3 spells CASSGTGLLYNEQFF. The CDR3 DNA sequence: TGCGCCAGCAGCGGGACCGGGCTCCTCTACAATGAGCAGTTCTTC.

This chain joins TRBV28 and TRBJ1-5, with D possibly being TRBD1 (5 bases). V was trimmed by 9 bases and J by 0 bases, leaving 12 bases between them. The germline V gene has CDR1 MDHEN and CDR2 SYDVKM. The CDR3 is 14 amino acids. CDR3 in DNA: TGTGCCAGTACGATAGGGGATAGCAATCAGCCCCAGCATTTT. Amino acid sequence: CASTIGDSNQPQHF. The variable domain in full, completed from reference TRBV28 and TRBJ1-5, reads DVKVTQSSRYLVKRTGEKVFLECVQDMDHENMFWYRQDPGLGLRLIYFSYDVKMKEKGDIPEGYSVSREKKERFSLILESASTNQTSMYLCASTIGDSNQPQHFGDGTRLSIL.

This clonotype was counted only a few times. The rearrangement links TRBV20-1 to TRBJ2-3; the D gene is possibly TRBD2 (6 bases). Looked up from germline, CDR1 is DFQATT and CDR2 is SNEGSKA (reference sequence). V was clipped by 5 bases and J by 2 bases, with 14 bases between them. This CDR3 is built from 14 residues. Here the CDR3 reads CSAGMGGDTDTQYF. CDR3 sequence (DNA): TGCAGTGCTGGGATGGGCGGGGACACAGATACGCAGTATTTT.

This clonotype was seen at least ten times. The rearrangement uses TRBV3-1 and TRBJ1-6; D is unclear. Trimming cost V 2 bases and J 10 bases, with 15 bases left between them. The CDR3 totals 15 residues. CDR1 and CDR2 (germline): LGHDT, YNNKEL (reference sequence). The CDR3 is CASSQLGKGESPLHF. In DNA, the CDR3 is TGTGCCAGCAGCCAATTGGGAAAGGGAGAATCACCCCTCCACTTT.

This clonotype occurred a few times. CDR3 sequence reads: CASSPARGATEKLFF. CDR3 nucleotide sequence: TGTGCCAGCAGCCCGGCCAGGGGGGCCACTGAAAAACTGTTTTTT. This chain uses TRBV11-2 with TRBJ1-4, with 7 bases identical to TRBD1. Germline assignment: CDR1 SGHAT and CDR2 FQNNGV. The CDR3 has 15 amino acids. V was clipped by 5 bases and J by 7 bases; unmatched bases: 10. The whole variable domain, filled in from reference TRBV11-2 and TRBJ1-4, reads EAGVAQSPRYKIIEKRQSVAFWCNPISGHATLYWYQQILGQGPKLLIQFQNNGVVDDSQLPKDRFSAERLKGVDSTLKIQPAKLEDSAVYLCASSPARGATEKLFFGSGTQLSVL.